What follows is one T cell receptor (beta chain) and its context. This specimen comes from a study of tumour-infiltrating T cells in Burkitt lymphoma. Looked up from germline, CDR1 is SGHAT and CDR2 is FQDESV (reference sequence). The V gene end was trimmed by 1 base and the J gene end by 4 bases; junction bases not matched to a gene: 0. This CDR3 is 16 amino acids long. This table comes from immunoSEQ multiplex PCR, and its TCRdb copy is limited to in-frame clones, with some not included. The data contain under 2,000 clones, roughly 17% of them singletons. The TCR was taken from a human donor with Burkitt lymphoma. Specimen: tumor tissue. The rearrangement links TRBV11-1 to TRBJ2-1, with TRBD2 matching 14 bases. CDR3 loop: CASSLGTSGRYNEQFF. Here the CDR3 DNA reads TGTGCCAGCAGCTTAGGGACTAGCGGGAGGTACAATGAGCAGTTCTTC.